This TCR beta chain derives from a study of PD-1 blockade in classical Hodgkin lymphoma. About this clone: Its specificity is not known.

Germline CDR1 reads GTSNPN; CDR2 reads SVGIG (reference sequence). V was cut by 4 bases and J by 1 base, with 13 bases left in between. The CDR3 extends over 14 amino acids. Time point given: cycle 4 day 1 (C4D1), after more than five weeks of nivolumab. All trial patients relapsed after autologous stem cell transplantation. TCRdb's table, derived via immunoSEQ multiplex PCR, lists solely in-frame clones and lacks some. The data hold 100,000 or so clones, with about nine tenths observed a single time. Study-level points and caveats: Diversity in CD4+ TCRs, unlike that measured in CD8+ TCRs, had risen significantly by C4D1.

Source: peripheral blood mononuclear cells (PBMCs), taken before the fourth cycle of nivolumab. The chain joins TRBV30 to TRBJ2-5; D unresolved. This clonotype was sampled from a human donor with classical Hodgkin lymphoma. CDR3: CAWNPFGRQETQYF. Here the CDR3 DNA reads TGTGCCTGGAATCCGTTTGGCCGCCAAGAGACCCAGTACTTC.